The source of this T cell receptor beta chain is a study of blood T cells in healthy people across ages (dated by TCRdb to the mid-2010s). Some background on the complete study: In model experiments, roughly one uniquely barcoded TCR beta cDNA molecule per two T cells was captured by template switching. To avoid experimental bias, donors of different ages were spread randomly across the sequencing lanes. The donors were divided into four age groups: young (average roughly 15 years), middle-aged (roughly 42), aged (about 61) and long-lived (about 90). The study analyzed two additional independent replicas of 1 million unique cDNA reads from the same blood draw for two donors, one aged 18 to 30 and one aged 80 or older. The study measured age-related changes in TCR beta repertoire diversity using deep sequencing normalized with unique cDNA molecular identifiers.

Inclusive of the bounding cysteine and phenylalanine, the CDR3 is 15 residues long. The sequence is cut down to CDR3 DNA, 45 bases in frame from base 1. The germline V gene gives CDR1 as MDHEN and CDR2 as SYDVKM. Here V drops 5 bases and J drops 3 bases, and the junction holds 7 bases not matched to any gene. The donors were 40 or so Caucasian individuals from Russia, aged roughly 6 to 100 years, who were systemically healthy. Each donor gave about 9.7 milliliters of peripheral blood, drawn into EDTA-treated Vacutainer tubes. PBMCs were isolated by Ficoll-Paque density-gradient centrifugation, with at least 6 million obtained per sample. Total RNA was extracted from PBMCs with Trizol reagent, with at least 6 micrograms obtained per sample. The percentages of naive CD45RAhigh/CD27high T cells were determined by flow cytometry on a PBMC aliquot from every donor. The method behind the library was 5' RACE. Sequenced on an Illumina HiSeq 2500. A second roughly 7 to 11 cycle PCR used a sample-barcoded 5' primer and a J-beta primer mix. Each TCR beta cDNA molecule received a unique molecular identifier from a template-switch 5' adaptor carrying 12 random nucleotides. At least 2.5 million CDR3-containing paired-end reads were obtained from each sample. All of the RNA was converted into first-strand cDNA using the Mint cDNA synthesis kit, with a TRBC-specific oligonucleotide serving as the primer. All cDNA was treated with uracil-DNA glycosylase and then went through a first 18-cycle PCR with the universal primers M1SS and BC2_uni_R. The paper's data handling went like this. Each sample was normalized by randomly selecting 1 million high-quality reads, each carrying a distinct molecular identifier. Instead of being binned into consensus sequences, reads with shared molecular identifiers were discarded. CDR3 identification, clonotype clustering and error correction used MiTCR with a Q25 quality threshold and the strictest error-elimination algorithm. A nonparametric unseen species model with Euler transformation was used to estimate lower-bound total TCR beta diversity. Starting from the raw public reads, TCRdb applied fastp trimming at Q25, assembled clones with MiXCR and retained in-frame beta chains. Rows are combined by CDR3 protein, so each entry shows the most common genes and DNA. For this entry, the V and J calls and clone size follow TCRdb and not the study's own pipeline. In all, the sample holds more than 700,000 distinct CDR3 sequences, and less than 60% of those were seen once. The ten largest clones take up roughly 18% of the sample.

This clonotype was picked up a small number of times. The antigen it binds to is not known. Base-call qualities are not available, and no considerably larger clone is one nucleotide away. Here is what the overall study found, with its caveats: The long-lived group showed more naive CD4+ T cells, fewer expanded clones and increased TCR diversity than the aged group, suggesting age selection. Because the CMV infection status of the donors was unknown, age-related changes in expanded clonotypes may potentially have been confounded. Because profiling used bulk unsorted PBMCs, naive and antigen-experienced compartments could not be compared conclusively. Observed TCR beta diversity per million T cells fell roughly linearly with age, and a significant reduction was already apparent by age about 43. A strong correlation was found between observed TCR beta diversity and the percentage of naive T cells measured by flow cytometry. Estimates of total diversity based on one million sequenced T cells were considered lower bounds and underestimates.

The receptor was derived from a man older than 75 in good health. The V gene is TRBV28 and the J gene is TRBJ2-1; 7 of the junction bases match TRBD1. The sequenced sample was blood. The base sequence is TGTGCCAGCAGTAGAGCCGGGACAGACTACAATGAGCAGTTCTTC. This codes for CASSRAGTDYNEQFF.